Presented here are 12 T cell receptor beta chains from one specimen sequenced in a study of shared clonotypes between healthy human individuals. Clones were read by immunoSEQ multiplex PCR, and TCRdb kept only the in-frame ones, dropping some. Of about 680,000 clones listed, 92% were seen once; the top ten hold about 24%. Terminally differentiated effector memory CD45RA+ cells were excluded from the naive CD8 cells, which were CD45RO-negative and positively selected for CCR7. Sequencing was done on a sample of naive CD8+ T cells sorted from blood. The receptors were sampled from a man between 25 and 39 years old in good health.

This sequence joins TRBV19 and TRBJ2-1, with 10 positions matching TRBD1. This CDR3 region has 16 residues. Germline V CDR1 and CDR2: LNHDA, SQIVND (reference sequence). With V trimmed by 3 bases and J by 7 bases, 9 bases remained unmatched. The CDR3 protein is CASSIRRQGALNEQFF. The CDR3 region has the DNA TGTGCCAGTAGTATTAGGCGACAGGGGGCATTGAATGAGCAGTTCTTC.

The chain is built from TRBV7-9 and TRBJ1-3; D perhaps matches TRBD1 (6 bases). Trimming took off 3 bases at V and 0 bases at J, with 18 bases between the two ends. Germline-derived CDR1 and CDR2 are SEHNR and FQNEAQ (reference sequence). The CDR3 length is 18 residues. Here the CDR3 DNA reads TGTGCCAGCAGCTTCATTACGGGGGGCGACCTCTCTGGAAACACCATATATTTT. Amino acid sequence: CASSFITGGDLSGNTIYF.

V usage is TRBV28 and J usage is TRBJ2-7; 8 bases fit TRBD2. Germline loops: CDR1 MDHEN, CDR2 SYDVKM. The CDR3 length is 16 residues. J was trimmed by 3 bases and V by 5 bases; bases with no gene match: 12. CDR3 DNA sequence: TGTGCCAGCAGTCAAATAGCGGGAAACGGGTACTACGAGCAGTACTTC. It codes for CASSQIAGNGYYEQYF. Drawing the rest from reference TRBV28 and TRBJ2-7, the complete variable domain is DVKVTQSSRYLVKRTGEKVFLECVQDMDHENMFWYRQDPGLGLRLIYFSYDVKMKEKGDIPEGYSVSREKKERFSLILESASTNQTSMYLCASSQIAGNGYYEQYFGPGTRLTVT.

The CDR3 sequence is CASSGGQGKTEAFF. CDR3 sequence (DNA): TGTGCCAGTAGCGGCGGACAGGGGAAGACTGAAGCTTTCTTT. This chain uses TRBV19 with TRBJ1-1; 9 positions match TRBD1. The germline V gene encodes CDR1 LNHDA and CDR2 SQIVND (reference sequence). The V and J ends lost 6 bases and 5 bases, in that order; junction bases with no gene match: 7. This CDR3 contains 14 residues.

The chain recombines TRBV2 with TRBJ2-2; 9 nucleotides agree with TRBD2. The CDR3 is 17 residues long. The germline CDR1 and CDR2 sequences are SNHLY and FYNNEI. The trim removed 7 bases at V and 0 bases at J, leaving 9 bases unmatched. CDR3 in amino acids: CASIPEREASNTGELFF. The CDR3 nucleotides read TGTGCCAGCATCCCAGAGCGGGAGGCTTCGAACACCGGGGAGCTGTTTTTT.

The chain is built from TRBV13 and TRBJ2-7; TRBD2 is a possible D gene (6 bases). Germline V gives CDR1 PRHDT, CDR2 FYEKMQ (reference sequence). With 5 bases removed from V and 1 base from J, the gap between germline ends came to 15 bases. The CDR3 consists of 15 residues. The DNA for the CDR3 is TGTGCCAGCAGCATGATGACCGGGAGTTCCTACGAGCAGTACTTC. It is translated as CASSMMTGSSYEQYF. Full variable domain (remainder filled in from reference TRBV13 and TRBJ2-7): AAGVIQSPRHLIKEKRETATLKCYPIPRHDTVYWYQQGPGQDPQFLISFYEKMQSDKGSIPDRFSAQQFSDYHSELNMSSLELGDSALYFCASSMMTGSSYEQYFGPGTRLTVT.

V and J are TRBV2 and TRBJ1-5, with D hard to call. The V gene's germline CDR1 is SNHLY and CDR2 FYNNEI. The CDR3 contains 11 residues. The ends were cut back, 3 bases at V and 10 bases at J, with 7 bases in the middle. CDR3 nucleotide sequence: TGTGCCAGCAGTGATACTTCCCCCCAGCATTTT. Translation gives CASSDTSPQHF.

This chain connects TRBV7-9 to TRBJ2-1; 7 nucleotides match TRBD1. V was pared by 5 bases and J by 2 bases, with 6 bases of the junction left unmatched. Per the germline V gene, CDR1 is SEHNR and CDR2 is FQNEAQ (reference sequence). CDR3 length: 15 amino acids. For the CDR3, the DNA is TGTGCCAGCAGCCAAGACAGGGCTCCCTACAATGAGCAGTTCTTC. Its protein product is CASSQDRAPYNEQFF.

V and J are TRBV21-1 and TRBJ2-1. TRBV21-1 constitutes a pseudogene. This CDR3 is built from 18 residues. The CDR3 region has the DNA TGTGCCAGCAGCAAAGAGAGTAGCTCGGTTGGACCCTACAATGAGCAGTTCTTC. The encoded protein is CASSKESSSVGPYNEQFF.

The rearrangement links TRBV27 to TRBJ2-1; no definite D call. Germline CDR1 and CDR2: MNHEY and SMNVEV (reference sequence). Trimming cost V 1 base and J 6 bases, with 13 bases left between them. The CDR3 is 15 residues long. The CDR3 protein is CASSLLPLGPNEQFF. The DNA for the CDR3 is TGTGCCAGCAGTTTATTACCTTTAGGGCCCAATGAGCAGTTCTTC.

The V call is TRBV19, the J call TRBJ2-3; 14 bases map to TRBD2. V lost 1 base, J lost 5 bases, and 8 bases stayed unmatched. The CDR3 length is 18 residues. Germline CDR1 reads LNHDA; CDR2 reads SQIVND (reference sequence). CDR3 protein: CASSIGGLAGGFGDTQYF. DNA of the CDR3: TGTGCCAGTAGTATAGGAGGACTAGCGGGAGGCTTTGGAGATACGCAGTATTTT.

The rearrangement links TRBV27 to TRBJ1-2; the D gene is possibly TRBD1 (6 bases). CDR3 length: 14 amino acids. CDR1 and CDR2 from the germline V gene are MNHEY and SMNVEV (reference sequence). Trimming removed 5 bases from V and 5 bases from J, with 15 bases in between. In DNA, the CDR3 is TGTGCCAGCAGTAGTTACAGGGACTCATATGGCTACACCTTC. It yields the protein CASSSYRDSYGYTF.